This T cell receptor beta chain was sequenced for a study of memory CD8 T cells in hepatitis C reinfection. Study summary: Pre-reinfection sampling occurred 55 to 20 weeks ahead of detected reinfection.

Details on this clone: Its antigen is as yet unknown.

Time point defined: pre-reinfection, 55 to 20 weeks before reinfection detection. TCR sequencing was done directly ex vivo on sorted cells, without expansion in vitro. People who inject drugs from Montreal's HEPCO study were the donors. Trimming took off 2 bases at V and 2 bases at J, with 7 bases between the two ends. The germline V gene encodes CDR1 SGHNT and CDR2 YYREEE (reference sequence). The CDR3 has 13 residues. Assay: immunoSEQ multiplex PCR; the TCRdb copy retains only in-frame clones and omits some. The sample lists about 6,000 clones; 75% to 90% were seen once. Study-level results: With roughly 5 donors, public clonotype conclusions could not be definitive.

Sample: naive CD8+ T cells sorted from blood. The rearrangement uses TRBV5-4 and TRBJ1-1; D may be TRBD1 (5 bases). This TCR was recovered from a man aged 50 or older with hepatitis C virus infection. DNA for the CDR3: TGTGCCAGCAGCTTCGGGGGAAACACTGAAGCTTTCTTT. It encodes CASSFGGNTEAFF. Full variable domain (remainder filled in from reference TRBV5-4 and TRBJ1-1): ETGVTQSPTHLIKTRGQQVTLRCSSQSGHNTVSWYQQALGQGPQFIFQYYREEENGRGNFPPRFSGLQFPNYSSELNVNALELDDSALYLCASSFGGNTEAFFGQGTRLTVV.